A single sample is the source of the 22 T cell receptor beta chains below, sequenced in a study of T-cell memory formation after mild COVID-19. TCRdb fed the 5' RACE reads into MiXCR, producing one record per CDR3 protein. The sample lists almost 550,000 distinct CDR3 sequences; around 21% were seen once. The material sequenced was PBMCs or a T cell subset sorted from them (not recorded which). The receptors were gathered from an adult woman who had mild COVID-19 (a few samples of this study predate the infection). Cell type and time point are not known.

The V call is TRBV24-1, the J call TRBJ2-1; 8 nucleotides line up with TRBD2. Germline loops: CDR1 KGHDR, CDR2 SFDVKD. The CDR3 has 15 amino acids. Germline trimming cut 3 bases from V and 3 bases from J; bases unmatched to any gene: 3. As DNA, the CDR3 is TGTGCCACCAGTGATGTTAGCGGGAACTACAATGAGCAGTTCTTC. Protein product: CATSDVSGNYNEQFF.

The chain recombines TRBV20-1 with TRBJ2-6, with a weak D call TRBD1 (5 bases). The germline V and J ends were trimmed by 4 bases and 4 bases, with 14 bases remaining between them. Germline V lookup: CDR1 DFQATT, CDR2 SNEGSKA (reference sequence). CDR3 length equals 15 residues. The chain's CDR3 is CSANRQFSGANVLTF. As DNA, the CDR3 is TGCAGTGCTAACCGACAGTTCTCCGGGGCCAACGTCCTGACTTTC.

This clonotype was found a few times. V gene TRBV20-1 combines with J gene TRBJ2-7; 11 nucleotides line up with TRBD1. V dropped 6 bases and J dropped 2; count of bases not matched to a gene: 3. The CDR3 sequence is 13 residues long. Looked up from germline, CDR1 is DFQATT and CDR2 is SNEGSKA (reference sequence). This CDR3 reads CSARDRGTYEQYF. Written as DNA, the CDR3 is TGCAGTGCCCGGGACAGGGGGACCTACGAGCAGTACTTC.

The CDR3 nucleotides read TGTGCCAGCAAGTCGGTCGGGAGGGGGGATTCACCCCTCCACTTT. It encodes CASKSVGRGDSPLHF. This sequence joins TRBV12-3 or TRBV12-4 and TRBJ1-6, with D tentatively TRBD1 (6 bases). Trimming shortened V by 7 bases and J by 8 bases, and 18 bases separated the two germline ends. The CDR3 is made up of 15 amino acids.

In its sample, this clonotype was seen a few times. The J gene is TRBJ1-1, the V gene TRBV29-1; TRBD1 matches 9 bases. The CDR3 runs 14 residues. V lost 7 bases and J lost 9; bases outside the gene matches: 15. Germline lookup yields CDR1 SQVTM and CDR2 ANQGSEA. For the CDR3, the DNA is TGCAGCGCTATATCGACAGGGGGGCTCGGAAAAGCTTTCTTT. Protein product: CSAISTGGLGKAFF.

The chain recombines TRBV20-1 with TRBJ2-4; the D is unclear. Germline V gene data show CDR1 as DFQATT and CDR2 as SNEGSKA (reference sequence). The CDR3 consists of 10 residues. Trimming removed 0 bases at V and 12 bases at J, with 6 bases between. The CDR3 sequence is CSARELTQYF. The CDR3 nucleotides are TGCAGTGCTAGAGAGCTTACTCAGTACTTC.

The J gene is TRBJ2-2, the V gene TRBV24-1; D is unresolved. Germline-derived CDR1 and CDR2 are KGHDR and SFDVKD. There are 13 residues in the CDR3. V lost 2 bases and J 2 bases, leaving 2 bases between the germline ends. CDR3 protein: CATSDYNTGELFF. In DNA, the CDR3 is TGTGCCACCAGTGATTACAACACCGGGGAGCTGTTTTTT.

The V and J genes are TRBV20-1 and TRBJ2-3, with D possibly matching TRBD2 (6 bases). This CDR3 region has 16 residues. Trimming cost V 1 base and J 3 bases, with 17 bases left between them. Germline V gene sequence: CDR1 DFQATT, CDR2 SNEGSKA (reference sequence). The CDR3 DNA follows: TGCAGTGCTAGAGTTCTCCGGGACTTTACGACAGATACGCAGTATTTT. Amino acid sequence: CSARVLRDFTTDTQYF.

This chain links TRBV20-1 with TRBJ1-1; a weak D match, TRBD1 (6 bases). Germline V gives CDR1 DFQATT, CDR2 SNEGSKA (reference sequence). V lost 1 base to trimming and J lost 4 bases, with 13 bases between them. There are 14 residues in the CDR3. The CDR3 loop is CSARVTGIATEAFF. CDR3 nucleotide sequence: TGCAGTGCTAGAGTCACAGGGATTGCCACTGAAGCTTTCTTT.

V gene TRBV20-1 combines with J gene TRBJ2-7, with 7 nucleotides matching TRBD1. Trimming at V came to 0 bases and at J to 6 bases, leaving 5 bases not matched to a gene. The CDR3 has 13 amino acids. Per the germline V gene, CDR1 is DFQATT and CDR2 is SNEGSKA (reference sequence). Here the CDR3 reads CSAREAQGPEQYF. For the CDR3, the DNA is TGCAGTGCTAGAGAGGCACAGGGGCCCGAGCAGTACTTC.

The V call is TRBV20-1, the J call TRBJ2-1; D unresolved. Germline V gene lookup returns CDR1 DFQATT and CDR2 SNEGSKA (reference sequence). The CDR3 loop spans 15 amino acids. V was clipped by 1 base and J by 4 bases, with 14 bases between them. The CDR3 loop reads CSARGSTLFYNEQFF. The CDR3 DNA is TGCAGTGCTAGAGGGTCTACACTGTTTTACAATGAGCAGTTCTTC.

The rearrangement uses TRBV4-3 and TRBJ2-7, with TRBD2 matching over 7 bases. Germline CDR1 and CDR2: LGHNA and YSLEER. This CDR3 contains 14 residues. The junction had 12 bases not matched to a gene; V was cut back by 6 bases and J by 7 bases. The CDR3 sequence: CASSRASGLQEQYF. The DNA for the CDR3 is TGCGCCAGCAGTCGGGCTAGCGGACTACAGGAGCAGTACTTC.

This chain joins TRBV5-1 and TRBJ2-1; 13 nucleotides agree with TRBD2. CDR1 is SGHRS and CDR2 is YFSETQ in the germline V gene. V was pared by 4 bases and J by 7 bases, with 5 bases of the junction left unmatched. This CDR3 has 15 residues. CDR3 residues: CASSQGLAGTNEQFF. The CDR3 DNA is TGCGCCAGCAGCCAGGGACTAGCGGGGACTAATGAGCAGTTCTTC.

This chain connects TRBV12-3 or TRBV12-4 to TRBJ2-1; 9 bases fit TRBD1. After removal of 4 bases from V and 3 bases from J, the junction contained 10 bases not matched to a gene. This CDR3 has 17 residues. The CDR3 DNA is TGTGCCAGCAGTTCAACAGGGGGCCTTCAAATCTACAATGAGCAGTTCTTC. Translated, it gives CASSSTGGLQIYNEQFF.

The chain employs TRBV6-2 or TRBV6-3 and TRBJ2-6; no reliable D call. Trimming took 5 bases from V and 0 from J, leaving 11 bases between them. The CDR3 has 16 residues. The germline V gene has CDR1 MNHEY and CDR2 SVGEGT. Here the CDR3 reads CASSEVGLSGANVLTF. Here the CDR3 DNA reads TGTGCCAGCAGTGAGGTAGGGCTCTCTGGGGCCAACGTCCTGACTTTC.

CDR3 sequence reads: CASSSRPGGSGELFF. The CDR3 nucleotides read TGTGCCAGCAGTTCACGCCCAGGGGGCAGCGGGGAGCTGTTTTTT. The chain employs TRBV12-3 or TRBV12-4 and TRBJ2-2; TRBD1 matches at 8 bases. V lost 4 bases and J lost 7; bases outside the gene matches: 8. This CDR3 has 15 amino acids.

This clonotype was counted a few times. The rearrangement links TRBV6-5 to TRBJ2-7; D unresolved. V was clipped by 2 bases and J by 9 bases, with 17 bases between them. The CDR3 totals 14 residues. Germline assignment: CDR1 MNHEY and CDR2 SVGAGI. CDR3 DNA sequence: TGTGCCAGCAGTTACGGGGTTACGAGTTTGGGGCAGTACTTC. It specifies CASSYGVTSLGQYF.

This clonotype was seen a few times. The chain links TRBV29-1 to TRBJ1-1; the match to TRBD1 covers 8 bases. V lost 4 bases and J lost 5; bases outside the gene matches: 3. CDR1 is SQVTM, CDR2 ANQGSEA, per germline. This CDR3 is 12 amino acids long. The CDR3 is CSVGRGLTEAFF. In DNA form, the CDR3 reads TGCAGCGTTGGCAGGGGGCTTACTGAAGCTTTCTTT.

CDR3 nucleotide sequence: TGCGCCAGCAAGCCGGGGGACAATGAGCAGTTCTTC. It codes for CASKPGDNEQFF. The rearrangement links TRBV5-1 to TRBJ2-1; a possible D gene is TRBD2 (6 bases). Looked up from germline, CDR1 is SGHRS and CDR2 is YFSETQ. V gave up 6 bases and J gave up 5 bases, with 9 bases separating them. The CDR3 totals 12 residues.

The chain joins TRBV7-8 to TRBJ2-7, with D perhaps TRBD1 (7 bases). Trimming took off 4 bases at V and 3 bases at J, with 16 bases between the two ends. Germline V lookup: CDR1 SGHVS, CDR2 FQNEAQ. The CDR3 is 15 amino acids. For the CDR3, the DNA is TGTGCCAGCAGCTCAAGGCGGGGACAGTTCTACGAGCAGTACTTC. It is translated as CASSSRRGQFYEQYF.

The chain uses TRBV25-1 and TRBJ2-3; D gene unclear. The CDR3 runs 13 residues. V was pared by 3 bases and J by 10 bases, with 14 bases between. Germline V gives CDR1 MGHDK, CDR2 SYGVNS. CDR3: CASSDRNVAPQYF. CDR3 nucleotide sequence: TGTGCCAGCAGTGATAGGAATGTTGCTCCGCAGTATTTT.

V is TRBV6-5 and J is TRBJ1-4, with 7 bases that match TRBD1. Germline-derived CDR1 and CDR2 are MNHEY and SVGAGI. This CDR3 has 15 residues. Trimming at V came to 6 bases and at J to 3 bases, leaving 7 bases not matched to a gene. CDR3 loop: CASRSTGAPNEKLFF. CDR3 DNA: TGTGCCAGCAGAAGTACAGGGGCGCCTAATGAAAAACTGTTTTTT.